The 5 T cell receptor beta chains in this list originate from one sample, sequenced in a study of chemoradiotherapy in HPV16-positive cancers. The data were produced by immunoSEQ multiplex PCR, yet TCRdb's version contains in-frame clones alone and is incomplete. The top ten hold approximately 14% of the sample, which has over a thousand clones, 80% seen once. This specimen was tumor tissue, taken from a patient who underwent chemoradiotherapy. These receptors were taken from a human donor with HPV-associated anogenital cancer.

The genes are TRBV30 and TRBJ2-7; D is perhaps TRBD2 (6 bases). CDR3 length: 15 residues. Trimming took off 1 base at V and 0 bases at J, with 13 bases between the two ends. Germline-derived CDR1 and CDR2 are GTSNPN and SVGIG (reference sequence). CDR3 nucleotides: TGTGCCTGGAGTGGGGACTTCAAAAGCTCCTACGAGCAGTACTTC. It codes for CAWSGDFKSSYEQYF.

This chain uses TRBV2 with TRBJ1-2, with 7 nucleotides matching TRBD1. The ends lost 3 bases at V and 8 bases at J; junction bases unmatched: 6. Germline lookup yields CDR1 SNHLY and CDR2 FYNNEI. The CDR3 is made up of 13 amino acids. CDR3 bases: TGTGCCAGCAGTGATCCAGGGGGTGAGGGCTACACCTTC. Translated, it gives CASSDPGGEGYTF.

The chain recombines TRBV11-2 with TRBJ1-3, with a weak D call TRBD1 (5 bases). This CDR3 is built from 15 residues. CDR1 and CDR2 from the germline V gene are SGHAT and FQNNGV. Between the trimmed V and J ends, which lost 7 bases and 0 bases, there was a span of 13 bases. In nucleotides, the CDR3 is TGTGCCAGCAAACGTGGGACGGACTCTGGAAACACCATATATTTT. Residues: CASKRGTDSGNTIYF.

This chain joins TRBV7-6 and TRBJ2-6; 10 bases map to TRBD2. This CDR3 has 17 amino acids. CDR1 is SGHVS, CDR2 FNYEAQ, per germline. V was pared by 0 bases and J by 4 bases, with 3 bases of the junction left unmatched. This CDR3 reads CASSLALAGAGANVLTF. In DNA form, the CDR3 reads TGTGCCAGCAGCTTAGCCCTAGCGGGAGCAGGGGCCAACGTCCTGACTTTC.

This clone appeared a few times. V and J are TRBV7-9 and TRBJ2-7; TRBD1 matches at 8 bases. From germline, CDR1 is SEHNR and CDR2 FQNEAQ (reference sequence). The CDR3 contains 14 residues. V was clipped by 2 bases and J by 6 bases; unmatched bases: 6. CDR3 sequence: CASSLTGTGVEQYF. CDR3 coding DNA: TGTGCCAGCAGCTTAACCGGGACAGGTGTCGAGCAGTACTTC.